The 28 T cell receptor beta chains listed next were all sequenced from one sample in a study of cytomegalovirus exposure and HLA in healthy donors. In the PCR, 60 Vbeta and 13 Jbeta primers were used. Sequencing used immunoSEQ multiplex PCR; TCRdb keeps in-frame clones, though not all of them. The sample shows under 200,000 clones, approximately 80% of them seen only once. Sequencing was carried out using PBMCs. The source of these receptors is a man aged 40-49 years in good health and CMV-seronegative.

Worth noting for this clone: This sample includes further DNA sequences coding for the same CDR3. The rearrangement links TRBV5-1 to TRBJ2-3; TRBD1 agrees at 10 bases. The V and J ends lost 5 bases and 2 bases, in that order; junction bases with no gene match: 5. The CDR3 runs 15 residues. Germline V gene data show CDR1 as SGHRS and CDR2 as YFSETQ. DNA of the CDR3: TGCGCCAGCAGAGCCGGGACAGGGGTCACAGATACGCAGTATTTT. It is translated as CASRAGTGVTDTQYF.

This rearrangement joins TRBV30 to TRBJ1-4; 8 bases are shared with TRBD1. V was pared by 1 base and J by 8 bases, with 0 bases of the junction left unmatched. Germline CDR1 GTSNPN, CDR2 SVGIG (reference sequence). CDR3 length: 12 residues. This chain's CDR3 is CAWSGDREKLFF. CDR3 nucleotides: TGTGCCTGGAGTGGGGACAGGGAAAAACTGTTTTTT.

This chain joins TRBV9 and TRBJ1-2, with D perhaps matching TRBD1 (6 bases). Germline values: CDR1 SGDLS, CDR2 YYNGEE. V dropped 3 bases and J dropped 7 bases, with 13 bases sitting between them. This CDR3 spans 13 amino acids. CDR3: CASSAGTPIGYTF. The CDR3 bases are TGTGCCAGCAGCGCTGGGACACCTATTGGCTACACCTTC.

This chain joins TRBV30 and TRBJ2-5; perhaps TRBD2 as D (7 bases). Germline assignment: CDR1 GTSNPN and CDR2 SVGIG (reference sequence). The V and J ends lost 0 bases and 1 base respectively, with 18 bases between them. CDR3 length: 17 amino acids. This CDR3 is CAWSVLGGGASQETQYF. CDR3 nucleotides: TGTGCCTGGAGTGTACTAGGAGGGGGGGCCTCCCAAGAGACCCAGTACTTC.

CDR3 DNA sequence: TGTGCCAGCAGCGTAGGGGGACAGGGGAGGACTGAAGCTTTCTTT. It is translated as CASSVGGQGRTEAFF. The chain links TRBV9 to TRBJ1-1; 10 bases are shared with TRBD1. CDR3 length equals 15 residues. The V gene end was trimmed by 0 bases and the J gene end by 5 bases; junction bases not matched to a gene: 4. CDR1 is SGDLS and CDR2 is YYNGEE in the germline V gene.

V and J are TRBV27 and TRBJ2-5, with 7 bases aligning to TRBD1. Germline V gene data show CDR1 as MNHEY and CDR2 as SMNVEV (reference sequence). The CDR3 contains 14 residues. V gave up 3 bases and J gave up 4 bases; unmatched junction bases: 5. The CDR3 sequence is CASSLRGPVETQYF. The DNA for the CDR3 is TGTGCCAGCAGTTTGAGGGGGCCGGTAGAGACCCAGTACTTC.

This clone appeared a few times. The rearrangement uses TRBV5-1 and TRBJ2-1, with 9 positions matching TRBD2. CDR1 SGHRS and CDR2 YFSETQ come from the germline V gene. CDR3 length: 16 amino acids. The V gene end was trimmed by 0 bases and the J gene end by 4 bases; junction bases not matched to a gene: 5. CDR3 protein: CASSLVTAGGYNEQFF. In nucleotides, the CDR3 is TGCGCCAGCAGCTTGGTTACTGCGGGGGGGTACAATGAGCAGTTCTTC.

This clone appeared a single time. V usage is TRBV29-1 and J usage is TRBJ2-5; 12 nucleotides align to TRBD2. The V and J ends lost 6 bases and 1 base, in that order; junction bases with no gene match: 3. The CDR3 totals 14 residues. The V gene's germline CDR1 is SQVTM and CDR2 ANQGSEA. The CDR3 loop is CSVMGLAGQETQYF. The CDR3 DNA sequence: TGCAGCGTAATGGGACTAGCGGGCCAAGAGACCCAGTACTTC. Full variable domain (missing parts from reference TRBV29-1 and TRBJ2-5): SAVISQKPSRDICQRGTSLTIQCQVDSQVTMMFWYRQQPGQSLTLIATANQGSEATYESGFVIDKFPISRPNLTFSTLTVSNMSPEDSSIYLCSVMGLAGQETQYFGPGTRLLVL.

The chain combines TRBV25-1 with TRBJ2-7; D unclear. V was cut by 5 bases and J by 5 bases, with 16 bases left in between. The CDR3 is 14 amino acids. Germline CDR1 reads MGHDK; CDR2 reads SYGVNS. CDR3 DNA sequence: TGTGCCAGCAGTCCGGGTGGAAATTTCCACGAGCAGTACTTC. This sequence encodes CASSPGGNFHEQYF.

The V gene is TRBV5-4, the J gene TRBJ2-7, with D perhaps TRBD2 (6 bases). This CDR3 has 15 residues. V dropped 2 bases and J dropped 1 base, with 13 bases sitting between them. Germline CDR1 SGHNT, CDR2 YYREEE (reference sequence). The CDR3 DNA follows: TGTGCCAGCAGCTTAAGAGGGACTCCTTCCTACGAGCAGTACTTC. Protein sequence: CASSLRGTPSYEQYF. The full variable domain, completed using reference TRBV5-4 and TRBJ2-7, is ETGVTQSPTHLIKTRGQQVTLRCSSQSGHNTVSWYQQALGQGPQFIFQYYREEENGRGNFPPRFSGLQFPNYSSELNVNALELDDSALYLCASSLRGTPSYEQYFGPGTRLTVT.

The V call is TRBV5-1, the J call TRBJ1-2, with D unresolved. The CDR3 contains 15 residues. Germline V gene lookup returns CDR1 SGHRS and CDR2 YFSETQ. V was clipped by 4 bases and J by 4 bases, with 17 bases between them. As DNA, the CDR3 is TGCGCCAGCAGCGTGGATCCGGTCAACTTCTATGGCTACACCTTC. This codes for CASSVDPVNFYGYTF.

This chain links TRBV19 with TRBJ1-1; possibly TRBD1 for D (5 bases). Trimming pared 4 bases from V and 0 bases from J, leaving 6 bases between. CDR1 LNHDA and CDR2 SQIVND come from the germline V gene (reference sequence). This CDR3 has 13 residues. CDR3 DNA: TGTGCCAGTAGTACGGACATGAACACTGAAGCTTTCTTT. Protein product: CASSTDMNTEAFF.

The chain couples TRBV7-2 to TRBJ1-2; weak D call: TRBD1 (6 bases). V was shortened by 5 bases and J by 8 bases, with 12 bases between the two germline ends. CDR1 is SGHTA and CDR2 is FQGNSA in the germline V gene. The CDR3 loop spans 12 amino acids. The chain's CDR3 is CASSPRTDGYTF. The CDR3 DNA sequence: TGTGCCAGCAGCCCCAGGACAGACGGCTACACCTTC.

This chain joins TRBV6-5 and TRBJ1-5; possibly TRBD1 for D (5 bases). The V end lost 5 bases, the J end lost 0 bases, and 11 bases lay between the germline ends. CDR3 length: 15 residues. CDR1 MNHEY and CDR2 SVGAGI come from the germline V gene. The CDR3 DNA follows: TGTGCCAGCAGTCAGGGCGTTTATAGCAATCAGCCCCAGCATTTT. Translated: CASSQGVYSNQPQHF.

This clone was observed once. The CDR3 loop is CASSQDHSTDTQYF. The CDR3, as DNA: TGTGCCAGCAGCCAAGATCATAGCACAGATACGCAGTATTTT. The V gene is TRBV14, the J gene TRBJ2-3; D gene uncertain. V was shortened by 0 bases and J by 0 bases, with 4 bases between the two germline ends. The CDR3 is made up of 14 amino acids. CDR1 and CDR2 from the germline V gene are SGHDN and FVKESK.

The chain joins TRBV6-5 to TRBJ1-1; D unresolved. The germline V gene has CDR1 MNHEY and CDR2 SVGAGI. The CDR3 is 12 amino acids. V lost 0 bases and J 11 bases, leaving 10 bases between the germline ends. The CDR3, as DNA: TGTGCCAGCAGTTACTCAAACGGGGAGGCTTTCTTT. Its protein product is CASSYSNGEAFF.

The V gene is TRBV5-4, the J gene TRBJ2-2; possibly TRBD2 for D (6 bases). The CDR3 covers 14 residues. V was cut by 4 bases and J by 5 bases, with 12 bases left in between. CDR1 is SGHNT and CDR2 is YYREEE in the germline V gene (reference sequence). As DNA, the CDR3 is TGTGCCAGCAGCCCATTGGCGGGGACCGGGGAGCTGTTTTTT. Translation gives CASSPLAGTGELFF.

The rearrangement joins TRBV19 to TRBJ2-1, with 10 bases fitting TRBD1. The CDR3 totals 15 residues. With 3 bases clipped from V and 5 bases from J, the junction kept 4 bases outside the gene matches. CDR1 is LNHDA and CDR2 is SQIVND in the germline V gene (reference sequence). CDR3 sequence: CASSILGQGDNEQFF. The CDR3 DNA reads as TGTGCCAGTAGTATTCTTGGACAGGGGGACAATGAGCAGTTCTTC.

J is TRBJ1-4 and V is TRBV5-1; D unresolved. The germline V gene encodes CDR1 SGHRS and CDR2 YFSETQ. The length of the CDR3 is 16 residues. Trimming left V 0 bases short and J 5 bases short, with 14 bases between. Here the CDR3 reads CASSLGVHSSNEKLFF. CDR3 nucleotide sequence: TGCGCCAGCAGCTTGGGCGTGCACAGCTCGAATGAAAAACTGTTTTTT.

The CDR3 sequence: CASSPHRRDRGYNEQFF. CDR3 in DNA: TGTGCCAGCAGTCCCCATCGTCGTGACAGGGGCTACAATGAGCAGTTCTTC. The chain recombines TRBV28 with TRBJ2-1; TRBD1 matches at 8 bases. Trimming removed 5 bases from V and 3 bases from J; junction bases left unmatched: 12. The CDR3 is made up of 17 amino acids. Germline CDR1 MDHEN, CDR2 SYDVKM.

The chain uses TRBV18 and TRBJ2-3, with D tentatively TRBD2 (6 bases). CDR1 is KGHSH and CDR2 is LQKENI in the germline V gene. This CDR3 is 13 amino acids long. V shed 4 bases and J shed 4 bases, with 9 bases lying between them. The CDR3 sequence: CASSQGLSDTQYF. In nucleotides, the CDR3 is TGTGCCAGCTCACAGGGACTTTCAGATACGCAGTATTTT.

The chain is built from TRBV7-2 and TRBJ1-2; D gene unclear. Trimming took 4 bases from V and 5 from J, leaving 14 bases between them. Germline V CDR1 and CDR2: SGHTA, FQGNSA. This CDR3 has 14 amino acids. The CDR3 DNA reads as TGTGCCAGCAGCTGGAATGGGGAGAGATATGGCTACACCTTC. This translates into CASSWNGERYGYTF.

The chain uses TRBV7-9 and TRBJ1-5; D is ambiguous. CDR1 and CDR2 (germline): SEHNR, FQNEAQ (reference sequence). CDR3 length: 13 amino acids. The V end lost 1 base, the J end lost 6 bases, and 7 bases lay between the germline ends. CDR3 region: CASSLESSQPQHF. In nucleotides, the CDR3 is TGTGCCAGCAGCTTAGAATCCAGTCAGCCCCAGCATTTT.

This rearrangement joins TRBV9 to TRBJ2-5; 12 bases match TRBD2. Germline V gives CDR1 SGDLS, CDR2 YYNGEE. V shed 3 bases and J 5 bases; nucleotides not matched to a gene: 8. The CDR3 loop spans 16 amino acids. The CDR3 loop reads CASSDGLAGRTETQYF. DNA of the CDR3: TGTGCCAGCAGCGACGGACTAGCGGGGAGAACGGAGACCCAGTACTTC.

About this clone itself: Relative to the germline gene, one junction end is altered; a read error may explain this. The chain is built from TRBV2 and TRBJ2-7; maybe TRBD1 (5 bases). The CDR3 loop spans 12 amino acids. Germline V lookup: CDR1 SNHLY, CDR2 FYNNEI. Here the CDR3 DNA reads TGTTCCAGCAGGGCGACAGCCTACGAGCAGTACTTC. Translation gives CSSRATAYEQYF.

The V call is TRBV7-3, the J call TRBJ2-1; 8 bases agree with TRBD2. V shed 3 bases, J shed 10 bases, and the junction held 11 bases outside the gene matches. This CDR3 has 15 residues. From germline, CDR1 is SGHTA and CDR2 FQGTGA. The chain's CDR3 is CASSFSLSGEGEQFF. CDR3 sequence (DNA): TGTGCCAGCAGCTTCTCCCTTAGCGGGGAGGGGGAGCAGTTCTTC.

The rearrangement joins TRBV7-9 to TRBJ2-5, with TRBD1 identical over 10 bases. Germline CDR1 and CDR2: SEHNR and FQNEAQ (reference sequence). J was trimmed by 5 bases and V by 4 bases; bases with no gene match: 7. The CDR3 length is 15 residues. CDR3 DNA sequence: TGTGCCAGCAGCTCCGGACAGGGGGTGACGGAGACCCAGTACTTC. Translating it yields CASSSGQGVTETQYF.

V gene TRBV5-8 combines with J gene TRBJ2-7; no definite D call. V lost 4 bases and J lost 3, with 11 bases in between. The CDR3 covers 13 residues. Germline CDR1 is SGHTS and CDR2 is YDEGEE. The CDR3 protein is CASSGPMVYEQYF. CDR3 in DNA: TGTGCCAGCAGCGGGCCCATGGTCTACGAGCAGTACTTC.